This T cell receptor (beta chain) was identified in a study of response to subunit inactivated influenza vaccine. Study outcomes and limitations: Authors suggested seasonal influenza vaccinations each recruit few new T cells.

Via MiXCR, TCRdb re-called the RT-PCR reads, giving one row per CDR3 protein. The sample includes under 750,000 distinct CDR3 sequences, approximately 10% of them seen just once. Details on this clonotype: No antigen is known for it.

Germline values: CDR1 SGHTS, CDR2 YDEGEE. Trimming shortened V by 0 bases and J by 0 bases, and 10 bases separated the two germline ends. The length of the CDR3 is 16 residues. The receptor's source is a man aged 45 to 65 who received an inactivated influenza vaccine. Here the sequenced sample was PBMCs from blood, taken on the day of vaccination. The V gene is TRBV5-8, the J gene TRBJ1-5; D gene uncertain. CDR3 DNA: TGTGCCAGCAGCTTGGACGGAAAAGATAGCAATCAGCCCCAGCATTTT. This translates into CASSLDGKDSNQPQHF.